Presented here are 28 T cell receptor beta chains from one specimen sequenced in a study of beta chain features in type 1 diabetes. Study outcomes and limitations: Type 1 diabetes patients had moderately but significantly shorter TCRB CDR3s in all four CD4+ subsets.

No antigen has been identified for these receptors. cDNA synthesis used the whole RNA isolate, giving expressed TCRB sequences. Libraries were prepared by immunoSEQ multiplex PCR; TCRdb keeps only in-frame clonotypes and omits some of them. In the table there are more than 100,000 clones, roughly 15% of which are singletons. Sequenced input: central memory CD4+ T cells from blood. These receptors all come from a man under 40 with type 1 diabetes.

There are a few counts of this clone. The chain couples TRBV29-1 to TRBJ1-2; TRBD1 is a possible D gene (5 bases). The CDR3 is made up of 11 amino acids. Deletions cut 4 bases from V and 6 bases from J, with 9 bases between. The germline CDR1 and CDR2 sequences are SQVTM and ANQGSEA. The CDR3 is CSVGQGDGYTF. In nucleotides, the CDR3 is TGCAGCGTTGGCCAAGGGGATGGCTACACCTTC.

Only a few counts were recorded for this clone. The J gene is TRBJ1-2, the V gene TRBV30, with D possibly TRBD1 on 6 matching bases. The CDR3 consists of 13 residues. Trimming removed 3 bases at V and 7 bases at J, with 15 bases between. Germline CDR1 reads GTSNPN; CDR2 reads SVGIG (reference sequence). The CDR3 reads CAWRVLGGSGYTF. The DNA for the CDR3 is TGTGCCTGGAGGGTACTGGGGGGCAGTGGCTACACCTTC.

J is TRBJ2-7 and V is TRBV4-3, with TRBD1 matching 10 bases. The CDR3 has 15 residues. Germline trimming cut 1 base from V and 5 bases from J; bases unmatched to any gene: 5. Germline V lookup: CDR1 LGHNA, CDR2 YSLEER. This CDR3 reads CASSQVWGQGNEQYF. The DNA of the CDR3 is TGCGCCAGCAGCCAAGTTTGGGGACAGGGGAACGAGCAGTACTTC.

The J gene is TRBJ2-5, the V gene TRBV5-1; no definite D call. The ends were cut back, 0 bases at V and 2 bases at J, with 8 bases in the middle. The germline CDR1 and CDR2 sequences are SGHRS and YFSETQ. This CDR3 is built from 14 residues. CDR3: CASSLGATQETQYF. The CDR3 DNA follows: TGCGCCAGCAGCTTGGGGGCAACTCAAGAGACCCAGTACTTC.

This clone was found a few times. The rearrangement links TRBV6-5 to TRBJ2-2; 7 bases line up with TRBD1. The CDR3 loop spans 15 amino acids. V gave up 5 bases and J gave up 5 bases; unmatched junction bases: 8. Germline assignment: CDR1 MNHEY and CDR2 SVGAGI. The CDR3 DNA follows: TGTGCCAGCAGTCCCTACAGGGGAACAACCGGGGAGCTGTTTTTT. It specifies CASSPYRGTTGELFF.

This clone was detected ten times or more. This chain uses TRBV7-2 with TRBJ1-6; 8 positions agree with TRBD1. Germline CDR1 SGHTA, CDR2 FQGNSA. The CDR3 length is 14 residues. The V segment lost 1 base and the J segment 11 bases; nucleotides outside the gene matches: 4. The CDR3 bases are TGTGCCAGCAGCTTAGACGGACAGGGTACACCCCTCCACTTT. Protein sequence: CASSLDGQGTPLHF.

This clone was detected a few times. This rearrangement joins TRBV28 to TRBJ1-5; D is perhaps TRBD1 (5 bases). V lost 5 bases to trimming and J lost 5 bases, with 19 bases between them. This CDR3 region has 16 residues. Germline V gives CDR1 MDHEN, CDR2 SYDVKM. CDR3 bases: TGTGCCAGCAGTGCTGCTTTGTGGGGCGGTGATCAGCCCCAGCATTTT. Its protein is CASSAALWGGDQPQHF. The full variable domain, completed using reference TRBV28 and TRBJ1-5, is DVKVTQSSRYLVKRTGEKVFLECVQDMDHENMFWYRQDPGLGLRLIYFSYDVKMKEKGDIPEGYSVSREKKERFSLILESASTNQTSMYLCASSAALWGGDQPQHFGDGTRLSIL.

This clone has a handful of counts. The gene calls are TRBV9 and TRBJ2-2; D gene unclear. V lost 0 bases, J lost 2 bases, and 11 bases lay in between. The CDR3 has 16 residues. CDR1 is SGDLS, CDR2 YYNGEE, per germline. CDR3 region: CASSVGLPYNTGELFF. The CDR3 DNA reads as TGTGCCAGCAGCGTAGGGTTGCCATACAACACCGGGGAGCTGTTTTTT.

This clone was seen more than once but under ten times. The V and J genes are TRBV27 and TRBJ2-5; D gene uncertain. Germline-derived CDR1 and CDR2 are MNHEY and SMNVEV (reference sequence). V was cut by 0 bases and J by 4 bases, with 3 bases left in between. This CDR3 has 12 residues. The CDR3 bases are TGTGCCAGCAGTTTATCAGGAGAGACCCAGTACTTC. Amino acid sequence: CASSLSGETQYF.

This clone was picked up many times. The chain has TRBV7-9 and TRBJ1-1, with no clear D. Trimming left V 6 bases short and J 1 base short, with 9 bases between. This CDR3 contains 13 residues. Germline values: CDR1 SEHNR, CDR2 FQNEAQ (reference sequence). CDR3 bases: TGTGCCAGCAGGATACTGCAGAACACTGAAGCTTTCTTT. It yields the protein CASRILQNTEAFF. Together with reference TRBV7-9 and TRBJ1-1, the CDR3 gives the full variable domain: DTGVSQNPRHKITKRGQNVTFRCDPISEHNRLYWYRQTLGQGPEFLTYFQNEAQLEKSRLLSDRFSAERPKGSFSTLEIQRTEQGDSAMYLCASRILQNTEAFFGQGTRLTVV.

V gene TRBV5-1 combines with J gene TRBJ1-3; D possibly corresponds to TRBD1 (5 bases). The CDR3 is made up of 16 amino acids. The germline V and J ends were trimmed by 4 bases and 5 bases, with 19 bases remaining between them. Germline V gives CDR1 SGHRS, CDR2 YFSETQ. In nucleotides, the CDR3 is TGCGCCAGCAGCCTAGGGACTACATCTATGAGAAACACCATATATTTT. Translation gives CASSLGTTSMRNTIYF.

At least ten counts were recorded for this clone. The chain couples TRBV28 to TRBJ1-2; 8 bases align to TRBD1. Trimming took 4 bases from V and 2 from J; bases not matched to a gene: 3. This CDR3 region has 14 residues. The germline V gene encodes CDR1 MDHEN and CDR2 SYDVKM. The DNA of the CDR3 is TGTGCCAGCAGTTCCTACAGGGGGAACTATGGCTACACCTTC. Protein sequence: CASSSYRGNYGYTF.

This clone was detected many times. The J gene is TRBJ2-2, the V gene TRBV30; D not certain. Trimming cost V 2 bases and J 10 bases, with 14 bases left between them. The CDR3 is 13 residues long. Germline loops: CDR1 GTSNPN, CDR2 SVGIG (reference sequence). CDR3 residues: CAWSRAALQELFF. CDR3 DNA sequence: TGTGCCTGGAGTAGGGCAGCATTGCAGGAGCTGTTTTTT.

This clone was recorded many times. V gene TRBV5-1 combines with J gene TRBJ2-5, with 11 bases aligning to TRBD2. Per the germline V gene, CDR1 is SGHRS and CDR2 is YFSETQ. The ends lost 1 base at V and 1 base at J; junction bases unmatched: 3. This CDR3 comprises 16 residues. The CDR3 coding sequence is TGCGCCAGCAGCTTGCGGCTAGCGGGGGGCCAAGAGACCCAGTACTTC. It translates to CASSLRLAGGQETQYF.

This clone has only a few counts. CDR3 bases: TGTGCCAGCCACCGACAGGGGTCGTACGAGCAGTACTTC. Translating gives CASHRQGSYEQYF. V is TRBV25-1 and J is TRBJ2-7; 8 nucleotides agree with TRBD1. Germline V gives CDR1 MGHDK, CDR2 SYGVNS. With V trimmed by 8 bases and J by 4 bases, 7 bases remained unmatched. The CDR3 loop spans 13 amino acids.

This clone was detected a few times. The chain employs TRBV7-3 and TRBJ2-1; D might be TRBD2 (5 bases). The CDR3 is 17 amino acids. The V gene's germline CDR1 is SGHTA and CDR2 FQGTGA. V was pared by 2 bases and J by 5 bases, with 19 bases between. The CDR3 DNA follows: TGTGCCAGCAGCTTACTAGTATCGGCTAGCCAAAACAATGAGCAGTTCTTC. It translates to CASSLLVSASQNNEQFF.

This clone was seen at least ten times. V and J are TRBV19 and TRBJ1-2; D gene uncertain. Germline V lookup: CDR1 LNHDA, CDR2 SQIVND (reference sequence). CDR3 length equals 11 residues. The V gene lost 4 bases and the J gene lost 2 bases, with 2 bases spanning the gap. The CDR3 region is CASSRNYGYTF. CDR3 DNA: TGTGCCAGTAGTAGAAACTATGGCTACACCTTC. The complete variable domain, with remaining parts taken from reference TRBV19 and TRBJ1-2, reads DGGITQSPKYLFRKEGQNVTLSCEQNLNHDAMYWYRQDPGQGLRLIYYSQIVNDFQKGDIAEGYSVSREKKESFPLTVTSAQKNPTAFYLCASSRNYGYTFGSGTRLTVV.

This clone was detected only a few times. V usage is TRBV4-3 and J usage is TRBJ2-3, with D maybe TRBD1 (7 bases). The germline CDR1 and CDR2 sequences are LGHNA and YSLEER. The CDR3 has 16 amino acids. Deletions cut 0 bases from V and 6 bases from J, with 16 bases between. The CDR3, as DNA: TGCGCCAGCAGCCAAGATGAGGAGGGGGCCCATGATACGCAGTATTTT. Encoded protein: CASSQDEEGAHDTQYF.

This sequence joins TRBV29-1 and TRBJ1-2; no clear D gene. CDR1 SQVTM and CDR2 ANQGSEA come from the germline V gene. V was shortened by 8 bases and J by 8 bases, with 12 bases between the two germline ends. This CDR3 comprises 10 residues. This CDR3 reads CSTYSGGYTF. Here the CDR3 DNA reads TGCAGCACCTACAGTGGGGGCTACACCTTC.

This chain links TRBV9 with TRBJ1-1; D is undetermined. Deletions cut 0 bases from V and 0 bases from J, with 3 bases between. The CDR3 has 13 residues. Germline CDR1 SGDLS, CDR2 YYNGEE. CDR3 DNA sequence: TGTGCCAGCAGCGTAGTCCTGAACACTGAAGCTTTCTTT. It is translated as CASSVVLNTEAFF.

The chain couples TRBV29-1 to TRBJ2-3; TRBD1 or TRBD2 may be the D gene (5 bases each). Germline CDR1 and CDR2: SQVTM and ANQGSEA. Trimming took off 3 bases at V and 3 bases at J, with 7 bases between the two ends. CDR3 length equals 12 residues. CDR3 sequence reads: CSVDGGTDTQYF. The CDR3 DNA follows: TGCAGCGTTGATGGGGGAACAGATACGCAGTATTTT.

This clone was found a few times. The rearrangement links TRBV19 to TRBJ1-3; no reliable D call. This CDR3 spans 15 amino acids. V gave up 7 bases and J gave up 2 bases, with 15 bases separating them. In germline, CDR1 is LNHDA, CDR2 SQIVND (reference sequence). The CDR3 loop is CASIERRSTGNTIYF. For the CDR3, the DNA is TGTGCCAGTATAGAGAGGAGATCAACTGGAAACACCATATATTTT.

This clone was found a few times. J is TRBJ2-7 and V is TRBV6-1, with D perhaps matching TRBD2 (5 bases). The germline V and J ends were trimmed by 0 bases and 3 bases, with 15 bases remaining between them. This CDR3 comprises 16 residues. Germline V lookup: CDR1 MNHNS, CDR2 SASEGT. In DNA, the CDR3 is TGTGCCAGCAGTGAAGCCCTTACGGCGGGTGGCTACGAGCAGTACTTC. Protein product: CASSEALTAGGYEQYF.

This clone was found a few times. The rearrangement uses TRBV30 and TRBJ1-6; D is uncertain. Trimming took 4 bases from V and 0 from J, leaving 10 bases between them. The germline V gene encodes CDR1 GTSNPN and CDR2 SVGIG (reference sequence). The CDR3 totals 15 residues. The CDR3 sequence is CAWNGRISYNSPLHF. CDR3 nucleotide sequence: TGTGCCTGGAACGGCAGGATCTCCTATAATTCACCCCTCCACTTT. The full variable domain, completed using reference TRBV30 and TRBJ1-6, is SQTIHQWPATLVQPVGSPLSLECTVEGTSNPNLYWYRQAAGRGLQLLFYSVGIGQISSEVPQNLSASRPQDRQFILSSKKLLLSDSGFYLCAWNGRISYNSPLHFGNGTRLTVT.

This clone was seen many times. The V gene is TRBV5-6, the J gene TRBJ2-5; 8 positions match TRBD1. The CDR3 runs to 13 residues. V was clipped by 4 bases and J by 5 bases; unmatched bases: 4. Germline CDR1 reads SGHDT; CDR2 reads YYEEEE. The CDR3: CASSRDRLETQYF. In DNA, the CDR3 is TGTGCCAGCAGCCGGGACAGGCTGGAGACCCAGTACTTC. Variable domain in full (rest from reference TRBV5-6 and TRBJ2-5): DAGVTQSPTHLIKTRGQQVTLRCSPKSGHDTVSWYQQALGQGPQFIFQYYEEEERQRGNFPDRFSGHQFPNYSSELNVNALLLGDSALYLCASSRDRLETQYFGPGTRLLVL.

This chain uses TRBV20-1 with TRBJ2-3; D possibly matches TRBD1 or TRBD2 (5 bases each). Between the trimmed V and J ends, which lost 5 bases and 11 bases, there was a span of 14 bases. CDR3 length equals 11 residues. Germline lookup yields CDR1 DFQATT and CDR2 SNEGSKA (reference sequence). The CDR3 nucleotides are TGCAGTGCTCCCGGGACCTTTGGGCAGTATTTT. This sequence encodes CSAPGTFGQYF.

The chain combines TRBV9 with TRBJ2-5, with 13 bases that match TRBD2. Germline CDR1 reads SGDLS; CDR2 reads YYNGEE. Trimming at V came to 0 bases and at J to 0 bases, leaving 8 bases not matched to a gene. The CDR3 is 19 amino acids. In DNA, the CDR3 is TGTGCCAGCAGCGTAGCCCCAGGGACTAGCGGGGATAACCAAGAGACCCAGTACTTC. Its translation is CASSVAPGTSGDNQETQYF.

This clone was counted only a few times. This chain joins TRBV14 and TRBJ2-3, with 9 bases that match TRBD2. V lost 3 bases and J lost 4; bases outside the gene matches: 8. The germline CDR1 and CDR2 sequences are SGHDN and FVKESK. The CDR3 consists of 16 residues. The CDR3 sequence: CASSHLSGGTPDTQYF. Here the CDR3 DNA reads TGTGCCAGCAGCCATCTAAGCGGGGGGACTCCAGATACGCAGTATTTT. Full variable domain (missing parts from reference TRBV14 and TRBJ2-3): EAGVTQFPSHSVIEKGQTVTLRCDPISGHDNLYWYRRVMGKEIKFLLHFVKESKQDESGMPNNRFLAERTGGTYSTLKVQPAELEDSGVYFCASSHLSGGTPDTQYFGPGTRLTVL.